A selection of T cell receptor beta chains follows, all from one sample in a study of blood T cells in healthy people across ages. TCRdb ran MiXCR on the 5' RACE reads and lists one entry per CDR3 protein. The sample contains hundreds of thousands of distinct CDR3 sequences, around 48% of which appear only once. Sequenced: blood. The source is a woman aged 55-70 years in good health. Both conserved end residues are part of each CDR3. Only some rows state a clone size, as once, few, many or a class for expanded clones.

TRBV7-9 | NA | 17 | CASSLVVTGVRYNEQFF
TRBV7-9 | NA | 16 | CASSYQSSGPAFEQFF
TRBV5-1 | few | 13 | CASSRPGGVEQYF
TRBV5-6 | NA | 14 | CASSRQVFGETQYF
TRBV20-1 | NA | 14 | CSARVNRGATEAFF
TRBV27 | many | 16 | CASSSTGMSGANVLTF
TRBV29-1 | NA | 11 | CSVMGGYGYTF
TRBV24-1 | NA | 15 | CATSTDRGSRETQYF
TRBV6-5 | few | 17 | CASSYSEGRGISYEQYF
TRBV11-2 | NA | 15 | CASSQKSLSTDTQYF
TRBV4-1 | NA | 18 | CASSDPPGRKPVTGELFF
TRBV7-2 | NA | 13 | CASSLEWTGELFF
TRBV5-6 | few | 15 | CASSLSGLREGTQYF
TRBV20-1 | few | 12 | CSASAGFEGYTF
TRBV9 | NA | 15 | CASSLQGESAGGYTF
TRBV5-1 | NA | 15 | CASLRGDGDQETQYF
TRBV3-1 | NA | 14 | CASSRRDRGNEQYF
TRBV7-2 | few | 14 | CASSREGGKYEQYF
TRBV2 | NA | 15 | CASSESSLSGDTQYF
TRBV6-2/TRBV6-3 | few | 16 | CASSYPTFGLGDEQFF
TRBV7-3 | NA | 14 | CASGAGGPYNEQFF
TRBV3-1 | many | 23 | CASSPFLQGALEGGPVLEETQYF
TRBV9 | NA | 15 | CASSRQGGVDYEQYF
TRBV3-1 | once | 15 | CASSRTGVNTGELFF
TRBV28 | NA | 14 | CASTIPGTDYEQYF
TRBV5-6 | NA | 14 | CASSWGSGYNEQYF
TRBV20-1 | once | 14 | CSLPGDRANYGYTF